What follows are 11 T cell receptor beta chains derived from one specimen sequenced in a study of cytomegalovirus exposure and HLA in healthy donors. Use of 60 Vbeta and 13 Jbeta primers characterized the PCR. Profiling relied on immunoSEQ multiplex PCR, and the TCRdb table lists in-frame clones only, not all of them. Among some 140,000 clones listed, 80% to 85% were seen once. Material for sequencing was PBMCs. Source of these receptors: a male donor in good health and CMV-seropositive.

J is TRBJ2-3 and V is TRBV29-1; 12 bases fit TRBD2. Trimming at V came to 5 bases and at J to 3 bases, leaving 12 bases not matched to a gene. The CDR3 runs to 17 residues. CDR1 is SQVTM, CDR2 ANQGSEA, per germline. The CDR3 region is CSVTHPGLAGGTDTQYF. The DNA for the CDR3 is TGCAGCGTTACCCACCCGGGGCTAGCGGGGGGGACAGATACGCAGTATTTT.

The chain combines TRBV29-1 with TRBJ2-7, with 9 bases fitting TRBD2. The J segment lost 5 bases and the V segment lost 7 bases, leaving 9 bases of the junction unmatched. The CDR3 is 13 amino acids. Germline lookup yields CDR1 SQVTM and CDR2 ANQGSEA. CDR3 nucleotides: TGCAGCGCGGGCGAGCGGGAGGTTGACGAGCAGTACTTC. Translated, it gives CSAGEREVDEQYF.

The V gene is TRBV2, the J gene TRBJ1-5, with D hard to call. Germline assignment: CDR1 SNHLY and CDR2 FYNNEI. V was pared by 3 bases and J by 7 bases, with 7 bases between. The length of the CDR3 is 12 residues. CDR3 in amino acids: CASSDAGQPQHF. In nucleotides, the CDR3 is TGTGCCAGCAGTGACGCCGGGCAGCCCCAGCATTTT.

The J gene is TRBJ2-1, the V gene TRBV11-2, with 10 nucleotides matching TRBD2. Germline-derived CDR1 and CDR2 are SGHAT and FQNNGV. Trimming cost V 3 bases and J 8 bases; bases outside gene matches: 10. CDR3 length: 16 residues. DNA of the CDR3: TGTGCCAGCAGCTTCGGACTAGCGGTGATAGGGGATGAGCAGTTCTTC. This sequence encodes CASSFGLAVIGDEQFF.

A remark on this clone: One end of the junction fails to match germline, which may point to a read error. The chain couples TRBV7-9 to TRBJ1-6; 8 nucleotides align to TRBD1. The CDR3 is 14 amino acids. Germline values: CDR1 SEHNR, CDR2 FQNEAQ (reference sequence). CDR3 nucleotide sequence: TGTTCCAGCAGCTCCGGGACAGGAGATTCACCCCTCCACTTT. This translates into CSSSSGTGDSPLHF.

This chain uses TRBV6-5 with TRBJ1-2; 7 bases match TRBD1. The CDR3 covers 13 residues. J was trimmed by 6 bases and V by 8 bases; bases with no gene match: 9. Germline V lookup: CDR1 MNHEY, CDR2 SVGAGI. The CDR3 DNA reads as TGTGCCAGCGGGTCAGACAGGGAACATGGCTACACCTTC. This translates into CASGSDREHGYTF.

In its sample, this clone was seen a few times. The chain employs TRBV6-1 and TRBJ1-6; D remains unclear. Germline V gene data show CDR1 as MNHNS and CDR2 as SASEGT. V was trimmed by 4 bases and J by 6 bases, leaving 19 bases between them. This CDR3 region has 17 residues. The CDR3 here is CASSGWRSGQPNSPLHF. DNA of the CDR3: TGTGCCAGCAGTGGTTGGAGGTCAGGCCAGCCTAATTCACCCCTCCACTTT.

The V and J genes are TRBV19 and TRBJ2-3, with a weak D call TRBD2 (6 bases). Germline-derived CDR1 and CDR2 are LNHDA and SQIVND (reference sequence). CDR3 size: 14 residues. The V gene lost 1 base and the J gene lost 4 bases, with 9 bases spanning the gap. The CDR3 DNA follows: TGTGCCAGTAGTATAGTGGCTAGCGCAGATACGCAGTATTTT. Amino acids: CASSIVASADTQYF. The whole variable domain, remainder taken from reference TRBV19 and TRBJ2-3, is DGGITQSPKYLFRKEGQNVTLSCEQNLNHDAMYWYRQDPGQGLRLIYYSQIVNDFQKGDIAEGYSVSREKKESFPLTVTSAQKNPTAFYLCASSIVASADTQYFGPGTRLTVL.

The rearrangement uses TRBV6-5 and TRBJ2-5; 9 nucleotides line up with TRBD1. The V gene end was trimmed by 4 bases and the J gene end by 5 bases; junction bases not matched to a gene: 8. CDR1 is MNHEY and CDR2 is SVGAGI in the germline V gene. The CDR3 is 15 residues long. CDR3 DNA: TGTGCCAGCAGTTCCGGACAGGGGTGGGGTGAGACCCAGTACTTC. It yields the protein CASSSGQGWGETQYF.

The chain couples TRBV9 to TRBJ2-4; D not resolved. The CDR3 spans 16 residues. Between the trimmed V and J ends, which lost 0 bases and 0 bases, there was a span of 10 bases. Germline CDR1 and CDR2: SGDLS and YYNGEE. For the CDR3, the DNA is TGTGCCAGCAGCGTAGATGATAGATTAGCCAAAAACATTCAGTACTTC. Translating it yields CASSVDDRLAKNIQYF. The full variable domain, in which reference TRBV9 and TRBJ2-4 provide the parts outside the CDR3, is DSGVTQTPKHLITATGQRVTLRCSPRSGDLSVYWYQQSLDQGLQFLIQYYNGEERAKGNILERFSAQQFPDLHSELNLSSLELGDSALYFCASSVDDRLAKNIQYFGAGTRLSVL.

The CDR3 loop reads CASSVRRNKGLAGHTDTQYF. The CDR3 nucleotides are TGTGCCAGCAGCGTAAGGCGGAACAAGGGACTAGCGGGACACACAGATACGCAGTATTTT. The V and J genes are TRBV9 and TRBJ2-3, with TRBD2 matching 13 bases. This CDR3 has 20 residues. V lost 1 base to trimming and J lost 2 bases; unmatched junction nucleotides: 13. The V gene's germline CDR1 is SGDLS and CDR2 YYNGEE.